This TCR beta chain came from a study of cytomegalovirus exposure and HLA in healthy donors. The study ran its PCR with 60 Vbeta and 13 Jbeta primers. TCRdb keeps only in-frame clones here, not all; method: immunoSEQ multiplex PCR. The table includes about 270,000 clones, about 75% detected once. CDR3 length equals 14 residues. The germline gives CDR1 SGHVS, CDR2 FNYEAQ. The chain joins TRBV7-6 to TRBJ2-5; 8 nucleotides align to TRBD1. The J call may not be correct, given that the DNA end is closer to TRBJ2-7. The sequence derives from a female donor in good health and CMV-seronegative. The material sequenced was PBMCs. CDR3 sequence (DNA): TGTGCCAGCAGCGAGACAGGGGACTCCTACGAGCAGTACTTC. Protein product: CASSETGDSYEQYF.